The 7 T cell receptor beta chains given below trace back to one sample, sequenced in a study of somatic mutations in cytotoxic T cells in rheumatoid arthritis. This table comes from immunoSEQ multiplex PCR, and its TCRdb copy is limited to in-frame clones, with some not included. The sample includes some 30,000 clones, about 87% of them seen just once. Source material: CD8+ T cells sorted from blood. The receptors were sampled from an adult with rheumatoid arthritis.

The chain links TRBV29-1 to TRBJ2-1; 10 nucleotides line up with TRBD2. The CDR3 length is 13 residues. V gave up 7 bases and J gave up 2 bases; unmatched junction bases: 2. CDR1 and CDR2 (germline): SQVTM, ANQGSEA. CDR3 nucleotide sequence: TGCAGCGAAGCGGGGGGGCCCTACAATGAGCAGTTCTTC. Protein: CSEAGGPYNEQFF.

The chain links TRBV11-2 to TRBJ2-1; 11 bases line up with TRBD2. Looked up from germline, CDR1 is SGHAT and CDR2 is FQNNGV. The CDR3 length is 18 residues. Losses at the gene ends were 4 bases for V and 4 bases for J; bases not matched to a gene: 12. The DNA of the CDR3 is TGTGCCAGCAGCTCCCGCGGGGCTAGCGGGGGGCCATACAATGAGCAGTTCTTC. Protein product: CASSSRGASGGPYNEQFF.

The V and J genes are TRBV5-8 and TRBJ1-1, with D uncertain. Germline CDR1 SGHTS, CDR2 YDEGEE. The V gene lost 5 bases and the J gene lost 0 bases, with 5 bases spanning the gap. This CDR3 is 12 amino acids long. In DNA, the CDR3 is TGTGCCAGCAGGAGCATGAACACTGAAGCTTTCTTT. This codes for CASRSMNTEAFF.

CDR3 residues: CASSLDAGSGQPQHF. DNA of the CDR3: TGTGCCAGCAGCTTAGACGCAGGGTCGGGTCAGCCCCAGCATTTT. The chain recombines TRBV7-2 with TRBJ1-5, with D possibly matching TRBD1 (5 bases). Trimming removed 1 base from V and 6 bases from J, with 13 bases in between. The CDR3 spans 15 residues. Germline V lookup: CDR1 SGHTA, CDR2 FQGNSA.

V gene TRBV7-9 combines with J gene TRBJ2-1; 12 bases fit TRBD2. CDR1 and CDR2 (germline): SEHNR, FQNEAQ (reference sequence). V dropped 6 bases and J dropped 1; count of bases not matched to a gene: 4. The CDR3 totals 16 residues. CDR3 coding DNA: TGTGCCAGCAGGTTACTAGCGGGGGGATCCTACAATGAGCAGTTCTTC. The encoded protein is CASRLLAGGSYNEQFF.

The V gene is TRBV28, the J gene TRBJ2-3; possibly TRBD2 for D (5 bases). V was cut by 5 bases and J by 0 bases, with 15 bases left in between. Germline V gene data show CDR1 as MDHEN and CDR2 as SYDVKM. There are 16 residues in the CDR3. The CDR3 DNA follows: TGTGCCAGCAGTCCAGTGCTAGCAACTAGCACAGATACGCAGTATTTT. Translated, it gives CASSPVLATSTDTQYF.

The rearrangement joins TRBV9 to TRBJ2-1; the D gene could be TRBD1 or TRBD2 (5 bases each). The germline V and J ends were trimmed by 4 bases and 5 bases, with 19 bases remaining between them. The germline V gene encodes CDR1 SGDLS and CDR2 YYNGEE. This CDR3 comprises 16 residues. The CDR3 region has the DNA TGTGCCAGCAGCCCTCTCCCCGAGGGACGTAACAATGAGCAGTTCTTC. It translates to CASSPLPEGRNNEQFF.